Presented here are 15 T cell receptor beta chains from one specimen sequenced in a study of blood T cell repertoires in COVID-19 (TCRdb year 2020). Library construction relied on the immunoSEQ multiplex PCR assay. Entries here come from immuneACCESS through TCRdb and include only in-frame sequences with V and J called. Some clones fail to appear in such tables; in the studies checked, an unresolved V gene covers under half of the shortfall, and the cause of the remainder is unknown. A total of some 49,000 clones appear in this sample, 75% to 95% of them only once. Together, the top ten hold about 6.3% of the sample. The sample comprised peripheral blood. The receptors stem from a man in his forties or fifties with active COVID-19.

The rearrangement links TRBV6-1 to TRBJ2-7; possible D gene TRBD1, 6 bases. V gave up 1 base and J gave up 2 bases, with 12 bases separating them. CDR3 length: 15 amino acids. Germline lookup yields CDR1 MNHNS and CDR2 SASEGT. The CDR3 is CASSEEGVSPYEQYF. CDR3 sequence (DNA): TGTGCCAGCAGTGAAGAGGGGGTCTCCCCCTACGAGCAGTACTTC.

J is TRBJ2-3 and V is TRBV6-2 or TRBV6-3; 10 bases align to TRBD2. With V trimmed by 0 bases and J by 13 bases, 10 bases remained unmatched. The CDR3 covers 15 residues. Germline V gives CDR1 MNHEY, CDR2 SVGEGT. CDR3 residues: CASSYSISGLAPEYF. Here the CDR3 DNA reads TGTGCCAGCAGTTACTCGATTTCGGGACTAGCGCCCGAGTATTTT.

CDR3 nucleotides: TGTGCCAGCAGCTTGTATGGCGGGACAGCGAACACCGGGGAGCTGTTTTTT. Its protein is CASSLYGGTANTGELFF. V usage is TRBV7-4 and J usage is TRBJ2-2; D is possibly TRBD1 (7 bases). In germline, CDR1 is SGHVT, CDR2 SQSDAQ. With 3 bases removed from V and 0 bases from J, the gap between germline ends came to 14 bases. The CDR3 spans 17 residues.

This chain uses TRBV6-5 with TRBJ1-4, with TRBD1 identical over 7 bases. The junction had 10 bases not matched to a gene; V was cut back by 2 bases and J by 10 bases. Per the germline V gene, CDR1 is MNHEY and CDR2 is SVGAGI. The CDR3 loop spans 15 amino acids. The CDR3: CASSYEGSQGGKLFF. The CDR3 region has the DNA TGTGCCAGCAGTTACGAAGGGAGCCAGGGGGGAAAACTGTTTTTT.

The gene calls are TRBV13 and TRBJ1-4, with 7 positions matching TRBD1. CDR1 and CDR2 (germline): PRHDT, FYEKMQ (reference sequence). CDR3 length equals 13 residues. The V segment lost 5 bases and the J segment 7 bases; nucleotides outside the gene matches: 4. CDR3 sequence: CASSRQGIEKLFF. The CDR3 DNA follows: TGTGCCAGCAGCAGACAGGGTATTGAAAAACTGTTTTTT.

The chain is built from TRBV10-3 and TRBJ2-7; TRBD2 agrees at 11 bases. Germline loops: CDR1 ENHRY, CDR2 SYGVKD. Trimming took 10 bases from V and 0 from J; bases not matched to a gene: 8. The CDR3 spans 15 residues. CDR3 in DNA: TGTGCCACTTCCTTGACTAGCGGGAACTCCTACGAGCAGTACTTC. Translation: CATSLTSGNSYEQYF.

The chain employs TRBV2 and TRBJ1-2, with 8 bases identical to TRBD1. The CDR3 consists of 16 residues. V trimming: 5 bases; J trimming: 2 bases; junction bases outside the gene matches: 10. Germline assignment: CDR1 SNHLY and CDR2 FYNNEI. This chain's CDR3 is CASSPGTGKGNYGYTF. The CDR3 coding sequence is TGTGCCAGCAGTCCCGGGACAGGAAAGGGAAACTATGGCTACACCTTC.

The count of this clone is one. V usage is TRBV7-2 and J usage is TRBJ2-2, with 8 bases that match TRBD1. CDR1 is SGHTA, CDR2 FQGNSA, per germline. Trimming at V came to 5 bases and at J to 4 bases, leaving 12 bases not matched to a gene. The CDR3 totals 17 residues. CDR3 sequence (DNA): TGTGCCAGCAGCCTGGACAGGGTGGATAGGGGCACCGGGGAGCTGTTTTTT. Translated, it gives CASSLDRVDRGTGELFF. The full variable domain, with the rest looked up from reference TRBV7-2 and TRBJ2-2, is GAGVSQSPSNKVTEKGKDVELRCDPISGHTALYWYRQSLGQGLEFLIYFQGNSAPDKSGLPSDRFSAERTGGSVSTLTIQRTQQEDSAVYLCASSLDRVDRGTGELFFGEGSRLTVL.

The gene calls are TRBV5-1 and TRBJ2-3, with 7 bases lining up with TRBD1. The germline CDR1 and CDR2 sequences are SGHRS and YFSETQ. This CDR3 has 15 residues. The ends lost 6 bases at V and 3 bases at J; junction bases unmatched: 10. In DNA, the CDR3 is TGCGCCAGCACCGCGCAAGGGGGCTGGACAGATACGCAGTATTTT. This translates into CASTAQGGWTDTQYF.

The chain links TRBV2 to TRBJ2-7; weak D call: TRBD1 (6 bases). Trimming pared 6 bases from V and 2 bases from J, leaving 8 bases between. Germline V gene lookup returns CDR1 SNHLY and CDR2 FYNNEI. There are 12 residues in the CDR3. CDR3 amino acids: CASRDRPYEQYF. CDR3 DNA sequence: TGTGCCAGCAGGGACAGACCCTACGAGCAGTACTTC.

The chain has TRBV29-1 and TRBJ2-7; 11 bases agree with TRBD1. With V trimmed by 7 bases and J by 9 bases, 5 bases remained unmatched. Per germline, CDR1 SQVTM and CDR2 ANQGSEA. The CDR3 totals 11 residues. CDR3 coding DNA: TGCAGCGGCTCCGGGACAGGGGGGCAGTACTTC. Translated: CSGSGTGGQYF.

The CDR3: CASSLVPGGTDTQYF. CDR3 coding DNA: TGCGCCAGCAGCCTCGTCCCCGGGGGCACAGATACGCAGTATTTT. V usage is TRBV5-1 and J usage is TRBJ2-3, with D perhaps TRBD2 (5 bases). Looked up from germline, CDR1 is SGHRS and CDR2 is YFSETQ. CDR3 length equals 15 residues. Trimming stripped 4 bases from V and 1 base from J, with 13 bases between.

The chain carries TRBV10-1 and TRBJ1-6; D uncertain. CDR3 length: 13 residues. Trimming removed 6 bases from V and 7 bases from J, with 10 bases in between. Germline V lookup: CDR1 WNHNN, CDR2 SYGVQD (reference sequence). The CDR3 DNA sequence: TGCGCCAGCAGCGACATAGGCAATTCACCCCTCCACTTT. It yields the protein CASSDIGNSPLHF.

The rearrangement joins TRBV11-2 to TRBJ2-7; the D gene is possibly TRBD2 (5 bases). This CDR3 is built from 15 residues. V lost 1 base, J lost 2 bases, and 12 bases lay in between. CDR1 and CDR2 (germline): SGHAT, FQNNGV. The CDR3 reads CASSLGQSGTYEQYF. CDR3 in DNA: TGTGCCAGCAGCTTAGGGCAAAGCGGCACCTACGAGCAGTACTTC. Drawing the rest from reference TRBV11-2 and TRBJ2-7, the complete variable domain is EAGVAQSPRYKIIEKRQSVAFWCNPISGHATLYWYQQILGQGPKLLIQFQNNGVVDDSQLPKDRFSAERLKGVDSTLKIQPAKLEDSAVYLCASSLGQSGTYEQYFGPGTRLTVT.

V usage is TRBV6-5 and J usage is TRBJ2-3; the match to TRBD2 covers 10 bases. Trimming cost V 10 bases and J 1 base; bases outside gene matches: 8. The CDR3 is 15 residues long. Germline CDR1 is MNHEY and CDR2 is SVGAGI. CDR3 in DNA: TGTGCCACCACCTGGACTAGCGGCGGCACAGATACGCAGTATTTT. As protein: CATTWTSGGTDTQYF.